This T cell receptor beta chain was sequenced during a study of cytomegalovirus exposure and HLA in healthy donors. PCR amplification relied on 60 Vbeta primers (plus 13 Jbeta primers). Measured with immunoSEQ multiplex PCR; TCRdb has only the in-frame clones, and not every one. The table has 130,000 or so clones, approximately 82% seen once. This clone came up once. Germline loops: CDR1 SGHTA, CDR2 FQGTGA. The V gene lost 5 bases and the J gene lost 0 bases, with 9 bases spanning the gap. The CDR3 extends over 14 amino acids. The chain is built from TRBV7-3 and TRBJ2-3, with D possibly matching TRBD1 (6 bases). This TCR derives from a female donor in good health and CMV-seronegative. The sample taken for sequencing was PBMCs. The CDR3 loop is CASSLGQSTDTQYF. The CDR3 region has the DNA TGTGCCAGCAGCCTGGGACAAAGCACAGATACGCAGTATTTT.